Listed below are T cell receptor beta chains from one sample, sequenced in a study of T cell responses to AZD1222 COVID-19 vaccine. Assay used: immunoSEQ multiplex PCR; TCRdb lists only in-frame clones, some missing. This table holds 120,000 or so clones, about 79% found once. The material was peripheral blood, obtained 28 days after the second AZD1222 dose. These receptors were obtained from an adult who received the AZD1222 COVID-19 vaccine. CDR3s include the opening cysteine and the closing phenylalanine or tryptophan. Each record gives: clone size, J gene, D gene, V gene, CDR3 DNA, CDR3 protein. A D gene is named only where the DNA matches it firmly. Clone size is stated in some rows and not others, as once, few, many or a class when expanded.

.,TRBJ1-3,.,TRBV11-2,TGTGCCAGCAGCTTGGGAAGTTTCTCTGGAAACACCATATATTTT,CASSLGSFSGNTIYF
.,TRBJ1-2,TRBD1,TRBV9,TGTGCCAGCAGCGAAGGGACAGGGGGCGGCTATGGCTACACCTTC,CASSEGTGGGYGYTF
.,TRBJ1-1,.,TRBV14,TGTGCCAGCAGCCCGCTCGGGGGGCCCCTCCGCCAAGCTTTCTTT,CASSPLGGPLRQAFF
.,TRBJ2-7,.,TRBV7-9,TGTGCCAGGTGGCACCTCCCCTACGAGCAGTACTTC,CARWHLPYEQYF
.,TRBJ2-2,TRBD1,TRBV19,TGTGCCAGTAGTATAGATGGGGGACAGGGGAACACCGGGGAGCTGTTTTTT,CASSIDGGQGNTGELFF
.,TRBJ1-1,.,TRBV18,TGTGCCAGCTCACCACTATTAGAGGGTGAAGCTTTCTTT,CASSPLLEGEAFF
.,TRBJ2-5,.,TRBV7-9,TGTGCCAGCAGCCCTAAGGGAGAGACCCAGTACTTC,CASSPKGETQYF
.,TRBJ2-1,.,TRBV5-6,TGTGCCAGCAGCTTGGCCCCGAACAGCTATGAGCAGTTCTTC,CASSLAPNSYEQFF
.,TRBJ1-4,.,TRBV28,TGTGCCAGTGTAAAACGACGGGAGGGTAATGAAAAACTGTTTTTT,CASVKRREGNEKLFF
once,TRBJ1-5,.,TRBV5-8,TGTGCCAGCAGCTGGGCCAGGGCAGGGGAACAGCCCCAGCATTTT,CASSWARAGEQPQHF
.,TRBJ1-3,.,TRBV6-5,TGTGCCAGCAGCTTCCTGGTCAGGTCTGGAAACACCATATATTTT,CASSFLVRSGNTIYF
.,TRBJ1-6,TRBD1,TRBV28,TGTGCCAGCAGTCGGACAGGCAGGGGGGATAATTCACCCCTCCACTTT,CASSRTGRGDNSPLHF
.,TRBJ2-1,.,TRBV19,TGTGCCAGTAGTATAGAGGGGGCTGGCTCCTACAATGAGCAGTTCTTC,CASSIEGAGSYNEQFF
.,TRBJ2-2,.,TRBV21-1,TGTGCCAGCAGCAAAGTTGGCCAGGGTTGTGGTGGGGCCGGGGAGCTGTTTTTT,CASSKVGQGCGGAGELFF
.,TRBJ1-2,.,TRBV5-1,TGCGCCAGCAGGCCCCCCGGGGCCTCGGGCTACACCTTC,CASRPPGASGYTF
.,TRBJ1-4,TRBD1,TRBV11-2,TGTGCCAGCAGCTTTATTATAGTAGGGGGCGGCTCTGAAAAACTGTTTTTT,CASSFIIVGGGSEKLFF
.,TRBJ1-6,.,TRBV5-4,TGTGCCAGCAGCTCCCCCGTTGAAGGCTCACCCCTCCACTTT,CASSSPVEGSPLHF
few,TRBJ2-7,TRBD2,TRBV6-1,TGTGCCAGCAGTGCCCCCGGACTAGCGGGGCTCTACGAGCAGTACTTC,CASSAPGLAGLYEQYF
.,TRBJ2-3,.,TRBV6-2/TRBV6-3,TGTGCCAGCAGTTACTCGAAAGGCGGGGTTGGCACAGATACGCAGTATTTT,CASSYSKGGVGTDTQYF
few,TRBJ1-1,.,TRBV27,TGTGCCAGCAGTCCCAACTGGGGAACGAACACTGAAGCTTTCTTT,CASSPNWGTNTEAFF
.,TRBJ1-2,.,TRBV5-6,TGTGCCAGCAGCACGGGAACCAGTGGCTACACCTTC,CASSTGTSGYTF
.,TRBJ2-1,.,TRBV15,TGTGCCACCAGCAGAGGAGTCGGGACCGCGGCGATCAATGAGCAGTTCTTC,CATSRGVGTAAINEQFF
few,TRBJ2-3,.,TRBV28,TGTGCCAGCAGTTTTACGGGGGCCCACACAGATACGCAGTATTTT,CASSFTGAHTDTQYF
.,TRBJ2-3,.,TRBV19,TGTGCCAGTAGTATTGCCCCTAGCAGCACAGATACGCAGTATTTT,CASSIAPSSTDTQYF
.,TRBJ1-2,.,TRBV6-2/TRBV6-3,TGTGCCAGCAGTTACTCGCTGGGTCGGGGCTACACCTTC,CASSYSLGRGYTF
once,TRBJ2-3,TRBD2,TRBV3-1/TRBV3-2,TGTGCCAGCAGCCAAGACCTCTCTAGCGGGAGAAGCACAGATACGCAGTATTTT,CASSQDLSSGRSTDTQYF
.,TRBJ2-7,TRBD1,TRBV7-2,TGTGCCAGCAGCTTTACCGGGACAGGGGGCTCCTACGAGCAGTACTTC,CASSFTGTGGSYEQYF
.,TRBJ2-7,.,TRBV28,TGTGCCAGCAGTTTATCCCGGATCAGCGAGCAGTACTTC,CASSLSRISEQYF
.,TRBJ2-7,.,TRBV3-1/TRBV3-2,TGTGCCAGCAGCCAAGATCTGGGCAGGGTAGTCGAGCAGTACTTC,CASSQDLGRVVEQYF
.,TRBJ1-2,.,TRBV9,TGTGCCAGCAGCGTAGGCACAGCCTATGGCTACACCTTC,CASSVGTAYGYTF
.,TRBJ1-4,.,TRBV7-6,TGTGCCAGCAGCTCGGAGCTGGGACTTACGGGGGAAAAACTGTTTTTT,CASSSELGLTGEKLFF
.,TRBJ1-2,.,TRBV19,TGTGCCAGTAGTATGTCAGGTGGAGTGACAGCCTATGGCTACACCTTC,CASSMSGGVTAYGYTF
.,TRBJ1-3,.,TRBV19,TGTGCCAGTAGTAGCAGAAACTCTGGAAACACCATATATTTT,CASSSRNSGNTIYF
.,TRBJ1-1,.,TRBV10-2,TGCGCCAGCGCGGTCGAGGCGGTAGCTTTCTTT,CASAVEAVAFF
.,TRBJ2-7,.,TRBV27,TGTGCCAGCAGATATACGACGGGGGTCGAGCAGTACTTC,CASRYTTGVEQYF
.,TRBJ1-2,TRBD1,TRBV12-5,TGTGCTAGTGGTGACTACCCAACAGGGGGCTCCCGGGGCTACACCTTC,CASGDYPTGGSRGYTF
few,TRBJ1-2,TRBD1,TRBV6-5,TGTGCCAGCAGACCGACAGGGGTCGACGGCTACACCTTC,CASRPTGVDGYTF
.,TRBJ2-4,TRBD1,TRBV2,TGTGCCAGCAGCGCTAGGGGGCCGGGAAACATTCAGTACTTC,CASSARGPGNIQYF
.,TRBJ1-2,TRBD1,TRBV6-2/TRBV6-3,TGTGCCAGCAGTAGATCCGACAGGGCCGGAGGCTACACCTTC,CASSRSDRAGGYTF
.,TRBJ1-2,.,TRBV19,TGTGCCAGTAGCCCTGGGGCCTCGGGCTTTTATGGCTACACCTTC,CASSPGASGFYGYTF
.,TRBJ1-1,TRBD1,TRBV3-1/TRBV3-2,TGTGCCAGCAGCCAAAGGGGGCCCGAAGCTTTCTTT,CASSQRGPEAFF
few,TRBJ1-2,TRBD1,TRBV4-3,TGCGCCAGCAGCCAACAAACAGGGGCAGGCTATGGCTACACCTTC,CASSQQTGAGYGYTF
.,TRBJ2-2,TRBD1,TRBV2,TGTGCCAGCAGTCGGGACAGGGCAGTTGGCGGGGAGCTGTTTTTT,CASSRDRAVGGELFF
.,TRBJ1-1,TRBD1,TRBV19,TGTGCCAGTAGTATGAAGCCGACAGGGACGAACACTGAAGCTTTCTTT,CASSMKPTGTNTEAFF
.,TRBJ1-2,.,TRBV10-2,TGCGCCAGCAGTGAGAGGGGGTACTATGGCTACACCTTC,CASSERGYYGYTF
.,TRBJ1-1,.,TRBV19,TGTGCCAGTATCGGGACACGCACTGAAGCTTTCTTT,CASIGTRTEAFF
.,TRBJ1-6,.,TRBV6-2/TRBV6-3,TGTGCCAGCATTTACAACTATAATTCACCCCTCCACTTT,CASIYNYNSPLHF
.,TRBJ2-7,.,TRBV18,TGTGCCAGCTCACCTGGTCTGGGGATTGCCTACGAGCAGTACTTC,CASSPGLGIAYEQYF
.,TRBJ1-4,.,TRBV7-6,TGTGCCAGCAGCTTAGGTTATACGGCGAATGAAAAACTGTTTTTT,CASSLGYTANEKLFF
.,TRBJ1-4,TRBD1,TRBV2,TGTGCCAGCCGCCGGGACAGGAATGAAAAACTGTTTTTT,CASRRDRNEKLFF
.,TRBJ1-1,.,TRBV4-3,TGCGCCAGCAGCCAAGAGGGGGTCAGTGAGAACACTGAAGCTTTCTTT,CASSQEGVSENTEAFF
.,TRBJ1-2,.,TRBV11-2,TGTGCCAGCAGCTTAGGATTCGGCTACACCTTC,CASSLGFGYTF
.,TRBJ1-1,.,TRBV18,TGTGCCAGCTCGGCCAGTCCTGAAGCTTTCTTT,CASSASPEAFF